This T cell receptor (beta chain) appears in the sequencing data of a study of blood T cells in healthy people across ages. Study summary: About one barcoded TCR beta cDNA was captured per two T cells.

Notes on this clonotype: What it binds is unknown.

Each sample yielded at least 6 micrograms of PBMC total RNA. Whole-study results and caveats: Lack of knowledge of donor CMV status possibly confounded expanded clonotype changes. Long-lived donors carried more naive CD4+ cells and greater diversity than aged donors.

This CDR3 spans 14 amino acids. Germline V gives CDR1 SGHTA, CDR2 FQGNSA. V lost 1 base, J lost 7 bases, and 8 bases lay in between. The second PCR ran roughly 6 to 11 cycles with a sample-barcoded 5' primer and J-beta primers. TCRdb reprocessed the 5' RACE reads via MiXCR and lists one record per CDR3 protein. The top ten clones hold 30% to 45% of a sample with hundreds of thousands of distinct CDR3 sequences, roughly three fifths of them seen once. The TCR comes from a man in his sixties in good health. The sequenced material came from blood. This chain connects TRBV7-2 to TRBJ1-6, with D possibly matching TRBD1 (5 bases). As DNA, the CDR3 is TGTGCCAGCAGCTTAGTGACAGACAATTCACCCCTCCACTTT. Protein sequence: CASSLVTDNSPLHF. The full variable domain, rest sourced from reference TRBV7-2 and TRBJ1-6, is GAGVSQSPSNKVTEKGKDVELRCDPISGHTALYWYRQSLGQGLEFLIYFQGNSAPDKSGLPSDRFSAERTGGSVSTLTIQRTQQEDSAVYLCASSLVTDNSPLHFGNGTRLTVT.